These T cell receptor beta chains were read from a single sample in a study of blood T cell repertoires in COVID-19. Assay used: immunoSEQ multiplex PCR; TCRdb lists only in-frame clones, some missing. Among tens of thousands of clones listed, 88% were seen once. Sequenced: peripheral blood. The receptors shown here come from a woman in her forties or fifties with active or convalescent COVID-19. The CDR3 runs from the conserved cysteine through the conserved F or W. Fields, in order: V gene, CDR3 length, CDR3 protein.

>TRBV6-4|15
CASSPQTGGNTEAFF
>TRBV27|17
CASSSRRGREGTYEQYF
>TRBV10-2|16
CASSEPLGQGIGEAFF
>TRBV7-3|14
CASSSAGGGETQYF
>TRBV28|17
CASSPHGQGQGGNEQFF
>TRBV6-5|14
CASRTTTAGTEAFF
>TRBV25-1|15
CASSAPGTARYGYTF
>TRBV2|14
CASSRLAGYNEQFF
>TRBV11-2|14
CASSLGQGKNIQYF
>TRBV27|16
CASSLFFGQLTGELFF
>TRBV28|16
CASSLLTSNSGNTIYF
>TRBV4-1|14
CASSQADLAYEQYF
>TRBV7-3|15
CASSSAGTGYNEQFF
>TRBV4-1|15
CASSQDLRGSLPQHF
>TRBV5-1|13
CASSSTGYSEAFF
>TRBV4-1|14
CASSLPTDNTEAFF
>TRBV19|14
CASGGEAGANVLTF
>TRBV27|15
CASSLSNGLNSPLHF
>TRBV12-5|17
CASGYYEAWEGTDTQYF
>TRBV18|16
CASSPGQVSYNSPLHF
>TRBV5-6|14
CASSPGTVTWEQYF
>TRBV7-6|15
CASSFASWSTDTQYF
>TRBV27|13
CASSLLIGSEQYF
>TRBV2|14
CASGEVGREYEQYF
>TRBV19|15
CASSIGRAASYEQYF
>TRBV7-8|18
CASSSRLWGLELTDTQYF
>TRBV10-3|16
CAISGTTSGRADTQYF
>TRBV7-9|14
CASSPGQGVETQYF
>TRBV29-1|12
CSVAAGANEQYF
>TRBV19|11
CASSSPGTQYF
>TRBV5-5|12
CASSPDSYGYTF
>TRBV24-1|12
CATSDWTGTQHF
>TRBV10-2|14
CASSESGRAREQYF
>TRBV7-9|16
CASSLESRGQGSSNTF
>TRBV13|18
CASSPGTSGRPPRETQYF
>TRBV18|15
CASSPKQGYTYEQYF
>TRBV2|14
CASSDFPGGYEQYF
>TRBV2|13
CASMTGSNQPQHF
>TRBV5-1|14
CASSQNRVPGELFF
>TRBV7-9|15
CASSPRTGSAYEQYF
>TRBV9|12
CASSLRGGTQYF
>TRBV9|16
CASSVESEFSTDTQYF
>TRBV5-1|15
CASSSTGGTYNEQFF